Below, 3 T cell receptor beta chains from the same sample are listed, as sequenced in a study of blood T cells in healthy people across ages. Combining a sample-barcoded 5' primer with a J-beta primer mix, a second PCR ran for about 6 to 12 cycles. MiXCR was run by TCRdb on the 5' RACE reads, yielding one entry per CDR3 protein. The data show over a million distinct CDR3 sequences, 45% seen once. The sample was blood. These TCRs come from a woman between 55 and 75 years old in good health.

The V gene is TRBV10-3, the J gene TRBJ2-4, with D tentatively TRBD2 (6 bases). With 10 bases removed from V and 0 bases from J, the gap between germline ends came to 13 bases. The CDR3 consists of 14 residues. Per germline, CDR1 ENHRY and CDR2 SYGVKD. The CDR3 DNA reads TGTGCCAGCCGGACGGGGGAAGCCAAAAACATTCAGTACTTC. It translates to CASRTGEAKNIQYF.

The gene calls are TRBV9 and TRBJ2-5; TRBD1 or TRBD2 may be the D gene (5 bases each). This CDR3 is 17 amino acids long. Trimming took 3 bases from V and 5 from J, leaving 23 bases between them. Per germline, CDR1 SGDLS and CDR2 YYNGEE. CDR3 bases: TGTGCCAGCAGCGCAACACCGGGACGAACGCTGGGGGAGACCCAGTACTTC. Residues: CASSATPGRTLGETQYF.

The chain carries TRBV20-1 and TRBJ2-1; TRBD1 or TRBD2 may be the D gene (5 bases each). CDR1 is DFQATT, CDR2 SNEGSKA, per germline (reference sequence). The CDR3 is 13 residues long. Trimming took off 6 bases at V and 7 bases at J, with 16 bases between the two ends. As DNA, the CDR3 is TGCAGTGCACCCACTAGTTGGGGGAATGAGCAGTTCTTC. It encodes CSAPTSWGNEQFF.